This entry lists 16 T cell receptor beta chains sequenced from one sample in a study of T-cell memory formation after mild COVID-19. TCRdb reprocessed the 5' RACE reads via MiXCR and lists one record per CDR3 protein. The table has about 430,000 distinct CDR3 sequences, more than 15% seen once; the top ten hold 20% to 25%. The sample comprised PBMCs or a T cell subset sorted from them (not recorded which). Receptors were obtained from a man younger than 35 who had mild COVID-19 (a few samples of this study predate the infection). Cell type and time point are not known.

The CDR3 is CASSSGGKAFF. The CDR3 DNA is TGTGCCAGCAGTTCAGGGGGCAAAGCTTTCTTT. The chain couples TRBV12-3 or TRBV12-4 to TRBJ1-1, with TRBD1 matching over 8 bases. V lost 4 bases and J lost 9; bases outside the gene matches: 1. This CDR3 has 11 amino acids.

CDR3 in amino acids: CASSYASGLAREQYF. The CDR3 DNA sequence: TGTGCCAGCAGCTACGCGTCCGGGCTGGCGAGGGAGCAGTACTTC. V gene TRBV7-9 combines with J gene TRBJ2-7; the D is unclear. The germline V and J ends were trimmed by 4 bases and 7 bases, with 20 bases remaining between them. The CDR3 is made up of 15 amino acids. CDR1 is SEHNR and CDR2 is FQNEAQ in the germline V gene (reference sequence).

The chain has TRBV28 and TRBJ2-4, with D tentatively TRBD1 (6 bases). Trimming took 5 bases from V and 7 from J, leaving 9 bases between them. The CDR3 consists of 12 residues. Germline loops: CDR1 MDHEN, CDR2 SYDVKM. Here the CDR3 reads CASSPDSNIQYF. CDR3 sequence (DNA): TGTGCCAGCAGTCCGGACAGTAACATTCAGTACTTC. The variable domain in full, with the rest retrieved from reference TRBV28 and TRBJ2-4, is DVKVTQSSRYLVKRTGEKVFLECVQDMDHENMFWYRQDPGLGLRLIYFSYDVKMKEKGDIPEGYSVSREKKERFSLILESASTNQTSMYLCASSPDSNIQYFGAGTRLSVL.

A single count supports this clonotype. The chain uses TRBV7-9 and TRBJ1-2; possible D gene TRBD1, 6 bases. CDR1 is SEHNR and CDR2 is FQNEAQ in the germline V gene (reference sequence). V lost 2 bases to trimming and J lost 4 bases, with 14 bases between them. This CDR3 is 15 amino acids long. The CDR3 nucleotides are TGTGCCAGCAGCTTATCAGTTGACAGGTTCTATGGCTACACCTTC. It specifies CASSLSVDRFYGYTF.

The chain combines TRBV7-3 with TRBJ2-1; possibly TRBD1 for D (6 bases). This CDR3 region has 17 residues. In germline, CDR1 is SGHTA, CDR2 FQGTGA. Between the trimmed V and J ends, which lost 2 bases and 8 bases, there was a span of 22 bases. The CDR3 nucleotides are TGTGCCAGCAGCTTATCCTTCAGGGGCGGTTGGGGAGATGAGCAGTTCTTC. Translated, it gives CASSLSFRGGWGDEQFF.

This clonotype was recorded a few times. This sequence joins TRBV7-9 and TRBJ1-6; TRBD1 aligns across 7 bases. This CDR3 has 16 residues. V trimming: 5 bases; J trimming: 3 bases; junction bases outside the gene matches: 7. Germline V lookup: CDR1 SEHNR, CDR2 FQNEAQ (reference sequence). CDR3 DNA: TGTGCCAGCAGCCGTTCCAGGACAGGCTATAATTCACCCCTCCACTTT. This translates into CASSRSRTGYNSPLHF.

This clonotype was counted at least ten times. The chain employs TRBV12-3 or TRBV12-4 and TRBJ1-2, with D uncertain. V gave up 2 bases and J gave up 7 bases, with 17 bases separating them. The CDR3 spans 15 residues. The CDR3 DNA follows: TGTGCCAGCAGTTTACGCCGAGCAATCGGTCTTGGCTACACCTTC. It codes for CASSLRRAIGLGYTF.

V is TRBV7-9 and J is TRBJ1-2; D not certain. Germline V gene sequence: CDR1 SEHNR, CDR2 FQNEAQ (reference sequence). CDR3 length: 14 amino acids. Trimming took 2 bases from V and 4 from J, leaving 11 bases between them. CDR3 bases: TGTGCCAGCAGCTTAAAGGGTAACCCCTATGGCTACACCTTC. Residues: CASSLKGNPYGYTF.

The V call is TRBV6-2 or TRBV6-3, the J call TRBJ1-6; possible D gene TRBD1, 6 bases. The CDR3 extends over 14 amino acids. Germline CDR1 reads MNHEY; CDR2 reads SVGEGT. Trimming removed 6 bases from V and 8 bases from J, with 14 bases in between. The CDR3 DNA is TGTGCCAGCAGCTCATGGGGGGGCGATTCACCCCTCCACTTT. Its translation is CASSSWGGDSPLHF.

This clonotype was counted a few times. J is TRBJ2-1 and V is TRBV20-1; 12 positions agree with TRBD2. The CDR3 is made up of 16 amino acids. The ends lost 6 bases at V and 9 bases at J; junction bases unmatched: 15. Germline V CDR1 and CDR2: DFQATT, SNEGSKA (reference sequence). The DNA of the CDR3 is TGCAGTGCGGCCCGACTAGCGGGGGCGAGAGACGCTGAGCAGTTCTTC. The encoded protein is CSAARLAGARDAEQFF.

This clonotype was counted between two and nine times. CDR3 bases: TGCGCCAGCAGCCAAGCTGGAGCGGGTGGGGGGACCCAGTACTTC. This gives the protein CASSQAGAGGGTQYF. The genes are TRBV4-1 and TRBJ2-5; D is possibly TRBD2 (6 bases). Per germline, CDR1 MGHRA and CDR2 YSYEKL. CDR3 size: 15 residues. V lost 1 base, J lost 7 bases, and 16 bases lay in between.

This clonotype was counted only a few times. The chain links TRBV7-9 to TRBJ1-2; weak D call: TRBD1 (5 bases). Germline CDR1 and CDR2: SEHNR and FQNEAQ (reference sequence). V lost 6 bases and J lost 8, with 13 bases in between. CDR3 size: 12 residues. CDR3: CASRRREYGYTF. DNA of the CDR3: TGTGCCAGCAGACGCAGGGAATACGGCTACACCTTC.

This clonotype was counted only a few times. This chain uses TRBV5-1 with TRBJ2-7, with 10 bases fitting TRBD2. CDR1 is SGHRS and CDR2 is YFSETQ in the germline V gene. The CDR3 is made up of 16 amino acids. The V gene end was trimmed by 1 base and the J gene end by 3 bases; junction bases not matched to a gene: 7. The CDR3 reads CASSLYPASGGYEQYV. The CDR3 DNA reads as TGCGCCAGCAGCTTGTACCCCGCTAGCGGGGGCTACGAGCAGTACGTC.

This clonotype has at least ten counts. The chain employs TRBV5-1 and TRBJ2-1, with D tentatively TRBD1 (7 bases). This CDR3 has 15 residues. CDR1 is SGHRS, CDR2 YFSETQ, per germline. The V end was cut by 4 bases, the J end by 4 bases, with 15 bases between. CDR3 residues: CASSLEGAGYNEQFF. CDR3 DNA: TGCGCCAGCAGCCTGGAGGGGGCCGGTTACAATGAGCAGTTCTTC.

The chain uses TRBV5-5 and TRBJ2-7; perhaps TRBD1 as D (5 bases). Per the germline V gene, CDR1 is SGHKS and CDR2 is YYEKEE (reference sequence). V lost 3 bases to trimming and J lost 3 bases, with 10 bases between them. The CDR3 has 13 amino acids. As DNA, the CDR3 is TGTGCCAGCAGCTCCCAGGGTTACTACGAGCAGTACTTC. This encodes CASSSQGYYEQYF.

The chain has TRBV7-2 and TRBJ1-2, with D possibly TRBD1 on 5 matching bases. This CDR3 comprises 15 residues. Trimming took off 5 bases at V and 4 bases at J, with 17 bases between the two ends. Per the germline V gene, CDR1 is SGHTA and CDR2 is FQGNSA. The CDR3 region has the DNA TGTGCCAGCAGCCCCCCCGGGGCAGGGCTCTATGGCTACACCTTC. This encodes CASSPPGAGLYGYTF. Looking up the rest from reference TRBV7-2 and TRBJ1-2 gives the full variable domain: GAGVSQSPSNKVTEKGKDVELRCDPISGHTALYWYRQSLGQGLEFLIYFQGNSAPDKSGLPSDRFSAERTGGSVSTLTIQRTQQEDSAVYLCASSPPGAGLYGYTFGSGTRLTVV.